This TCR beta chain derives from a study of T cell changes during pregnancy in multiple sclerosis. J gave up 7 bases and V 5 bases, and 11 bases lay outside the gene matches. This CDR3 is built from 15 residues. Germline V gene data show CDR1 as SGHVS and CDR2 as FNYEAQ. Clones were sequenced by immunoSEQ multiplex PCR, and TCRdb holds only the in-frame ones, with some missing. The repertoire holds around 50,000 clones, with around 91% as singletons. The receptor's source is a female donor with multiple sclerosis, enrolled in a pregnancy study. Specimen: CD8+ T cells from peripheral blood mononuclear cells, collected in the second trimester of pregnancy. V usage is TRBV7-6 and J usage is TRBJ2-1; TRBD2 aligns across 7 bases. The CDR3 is CASSPPGLGGNEQFF. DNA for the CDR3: TGTGCCAGCAGCCCCCCTGGACTAGGCGGTAATGAGCAGTTCTTC.